Listed below are T cell receptor beta chains from one sample, sequenced in a study of T-cell memory formation after mild COVID-19. TCRdb fed the 5' RACE reads into MiXCR, producing one record per CDR3 protein. The data hold under 300,000 distinct CDR3 sequences, with 8% to 10% observed a single time. Sample: PBMCs or a T cell subset sorted from them (not recorded which). The origin of the receptors is a man aged 18 to 35 who had mild COVID-19 (a few samples of this study predate the infection). Cell type and time point are not known. The CDR3 runs from the conserved cysteine through the conserved F or W. D genes are given only for firm matches. The size field is filled for only some rows; it gives once, few, many or a size class.

j_call: TRBJ2-6
v_call: TRBV12-3/TRBV12-4
d_call: NA
clone_size: few
cdr3_nt: TGTGCCAGCAGTTTAGCGCTAAGAGGGGGGGCGCCTGGGGCCAACGTCCTGACTTTC
cdr3_aa: CASSLALRGGAPGANVLTF

j_call: TRBJ1-2
v_call: TRBV15
d_call: NA
clone_size: many
cdr3_nt: TGTGCCACCAGCGATCCGGACGGGGGGAACTATGGCTACACCTTC
cdr3_aa: CATSDPDGGNYGYTF

j_call: TRBJ2-1
v_call: TRBV5-6
d_call: TRBD1
clone_size: NA
cdr3_nt: TGTGCCAGCAGCGCGGGACAGGGGCCGTGGAATGAGCAGTTCTTC
cdr3_aa: CASSAGQGPWNEQFF

j_call: TRBJ2-1
v_call: TRBV27
d_call: NA
clone_size: few
cdr3_nt: TGTGCCAGCGGAGTGACCAATGAGCAGTTCTTC
cdr3_aa: CASGVTNEQFF

j_call: TRBJ2-6
v_call: TRBV20-1
d_call: NA
clone_size: NA
cdr3_nt: TGCAGTGCCCTGGGCGGGTTCTCTGGGGCCAACGTCCTGACTTTC
cdr3_aa: CSALGGFSGANVLTF

j_call: TRBJ2-5
v_call: TRBV12-3/TRBV12-4
d_call: TRBD2
clone_size: NA
cdr3_nt: TGTGCCAGCAGAATAAGACTAGCGGGCCAAGAGACCCAGTACTTC
cdr3_aa: CASRIRLAGQETQYF

j_call: TRBJ1-5
v_call: TRBV30
d_call: TRBD1
clone_size: many
cdr3_nt: TGTGCCTGGAGCCGCGGGACAGGGGGATATAGCAATCAGCCCCAGCATTTT
cdr3_aa: CAWSRGTGGYSNQPQHF

j_call: TRBJ2-3
v_call: TRBV20-1
d_call: NA
clone_size: NA
cdr3_nt: TGCAGTGCTAGCACGGGGGCCGACACAGATACGCAGTATTTT
cdr3_aa: CSASTGADTDTQYF

j_call: TRBJ2-2
v_call: TRBV4-2
d_call: NA
clone_size: NA
cdr3_nt: TGTGCCAGCAGCCAAGAGGCCCCGGGACTCCAGAACACCGGGGAGCTGTTTTTT
cdr3_aa: CASSQEAPGLQNTGELFF

j_call: TRBJ1-4
v_call: TRBV29-1
d_call: NA
clone_size: NA
cdr3_nt: TGCAGCGCAGGGGCAACTAATGAAAAACTGTTTTTT
cdr3_aa: CSAGATNEKLFF

j_call: TRBJ2-2
v_call: TRBV24-1
d_call: NA
clone_size: NA
cdr3_nt: TGTGCCACCAGTGACCCAGGGGCGAACACCGGGGAGCTGTTTTTT
cdr3_aa: CATSDPGANTGELFF

j_call: TRBJ2-5
v_call: TRBV10-3
d_call: NA
clone_size: few
cdr3_nt: TGTGCCATCAGTCGGACAAGCCAAGAGACCCAGTACTTC
cdr3_aa: CAISRTSQETQYF

j_call: TRBJ2-3
v_call: TRBV28
d_call: NA
clone_size: NA
cdr3_nt: TGTGCCAGCAGGGGGGCCCTTTCTAGCACAGATACGCAGTATTTT
cdr3_aa: CASRGALSSTDTQYF

j_call: TRBJ1-1
v_call: TRBV3-1
d_call: NA
clone_size: many
cdr3_nt: TGTGCCAGCAGGCCCGGGGAGGGGACTGAAGCTTTCTTT
cdr3_aa: CASRPGEGTEAFF

j_call: TRBJ2-1
v_call: TRBV5-1
d_call: NA
clone_size: NA
cdr3_nt: TGCGCCAGCAGCTTGGTTGGACTTTCCTACAATGAGCAGTTCTTC
cdr3_aa: CASSLVGLSYNEQFF

j_call: TRBJ1-1
v_call: TRBV7-7
d_call: NA
clone_size: NA
cdr3_nt: TGTGCCAGCAGCCCAGTTCGGACTTCGAACACTGAAGCTTTCTTT
cdr3_aa: CASSPVRTSNTEAFF

j_call: TRBJ1-5
v_call: TRBV21-1
d_call: NA
clone_size: NA
cdr3_nt: TGTGCCAGCACGGGCAAGGGGGACAATCAGCCCCAGCATTTT
cdr3_aa: CASTGKGDNQPQHF

j_call: TRBJ2-5
v_call: TRBV12-5
d_call: NA
clone_size: NA
cdr3_nt: TGTGCTAGTGGTTTGGGGGTACCCCAGGGAGGGACCCAGTACTTC
cdr3_aa: CASGLGVPQGGTQYF

j_call: TRBJ2-1
v_call: TRBV10-3
d_call: NA
clone_size: once
cdr3_nt: TGTGCCATCAGTGAGTTGACTGGCTCCTACAATGAGCAGTTCTTC
cdr3_aa: CAISELTGSYNEQFF

j_call: TRBJ2-5
v_call: TRBV7-2
d_call: NA
clone_size: few
cdr3_nt: TGTGCCAGCAGCCCGAACGGTGGGGGAGTCGGAGAGACCCAGTACTTC
cdr3_aa: CASSPNGGGVGETQYF

j_call: TRBJ2-2
v_call: TRBV6-6
d_call: TRBD2
clone_size: few
cdr3_nt: TGTGCCAGCAGTTACTCGTTTGTGGCTTTGACTAGCGGGGGCCCTAACACCGGGGAGCTGTTTTTT
cdr3_aa: CASSYSFVALTSGGPNTGELFF

j_call: TRBJ2-5
v_call: TRBV6-5
d_call: TRBD2
clone_size: few
cdr3_nt: TGTGCCAGCAGTCTCCGAGCGGGGGAGACCCAGTACTTC
cdr3_aa: CASSLRAGETQYF

j_call: TRBJ2-7
v_call: TRBV4-3
d_call: NA
clone_size: many
cdr3_nt: TGCGCCAGCAGCCAAGGCACCGGCTACGAGCAGTACTTC
cdr3_aa: CASSQGTGYEQYF

j_call: TRBJ1-6
v_call: TRBV20-1
d_call: NA
clone_size: once
cdr3_nt: TGCAGTGCTAGAGCAGGATCCCGAAATTCACCCCTCCACTTT
cdr3_aa: CSARAGSRNSPLHF

j_call: TRBJ2-6
v_call: TRBV27
d_call: NA
clone_size: few
cdr3_nt: TGTGCCAGCAGGGGGTGGGTAGCTGGGGCCAACGTCCTGACTTTC
cdr3_aa: CASRGWVAGANVLTF

j_call: TRBJ2-3
v_call: TRBV18
d_call: NA
clone_size: once
cdr3_nt: TGTGCCAGCTCACCAGTTTCGGCAGCTGCAGATACGCAGTATTTT
cdr3_aa: CASSPVSAAADTQYF

j_call: TRBJ2-5
v_call: TRBV4-1
d_call: NA
clone_size: NA
cdr3_nt: TGCGCCAGCAGCACACACTTTTCGGGGGTCGGGGAGACCCAGTACTTC
cdr3_aa: CASSTHFSGVGETQYF

j_call: TRBJ2-3
v_call: TRBV20-1
d_call: NA
clone_size: NA
cdr3_nt: TGCAGTGCCTCCAGACCAGGGGACACAGATACGCAGTATTTT
cdr3_aa: CSASRPGDTDTQYF

j_call: TRBJ2-5
v_call: TRBV12-3/TRBV12-4
d_call: NA
clone_size: few
cdr3_nt: TGTGCCAGCAGTTTCCCCGGCAAAGAGACCCAGTACTTC
cdr3_aa: CASSFPGKETQYF

j_call: TRBJ1-1
v_call: TRBV15
d_call: NA
clone_size: few
cdr3_nt: TGTGCCACCAGCAGGGGCCGGGACACTGAAGCTTTCTTT
cdr3_aa: CATSRGRDTEAFF

j_call: TRBJ2-5
v_call: TRBV7-9
d_call: TRBD1
clone_size: few
cdr3_nt: TGTGCCAGCAGCCTCAGGGGGCGTCAGAGAGAGACCCAGTACTTC
cdr3_aa: CASSLRGRQRETQYF

j_call: TRBJ2-2
v_call: TRBV2
d_call: NA
clone_size: NA
cdr3_nt: TGTGCCAGCACCGAAAGAAACACCGGGGAGCTGTTTTTT
cdr3_aa: CASTERNTGELFF

j_call: TRBJ1-1
v_call: TRBV3-1
d_call: NA
clone_size: NA
cdr3_nt: TGTGCCAGCAGCCAGACCGCCTGGGGCACTGAAGCTTTCTTT
cdr3_aa: CASSQTAWGTEAFF

j_call: TRBJ1-3
v_call: TRBV7-2
d_call: NA
clone_size: few
cdr3_nt: TGTGCCAGCAGCTTAGCCGGGGATGGAAACACCATATATTTT
cdr3_aa: CASSLAGDGNTIYF

j_call: TRBJ1-1
v_call: TRBV29-1
d_call: NA
clone_size: NA
cdr3_nt: TGCAGCGTTGACGCGAACACTGAAGCTTTCTTT
cdr3_aa: CSVDANTEAFF

j_call: TRBJ1-2
v_call: TRBV5-1
d_call: NA
clone_size: many
cdr3_nt: TGCGCCAGCAGCTTGGATGGTCAGGGGCGGACGGGCTATGGCTACACCTTC
cdr3_aa: CASSLDGQGRTGYGYTF